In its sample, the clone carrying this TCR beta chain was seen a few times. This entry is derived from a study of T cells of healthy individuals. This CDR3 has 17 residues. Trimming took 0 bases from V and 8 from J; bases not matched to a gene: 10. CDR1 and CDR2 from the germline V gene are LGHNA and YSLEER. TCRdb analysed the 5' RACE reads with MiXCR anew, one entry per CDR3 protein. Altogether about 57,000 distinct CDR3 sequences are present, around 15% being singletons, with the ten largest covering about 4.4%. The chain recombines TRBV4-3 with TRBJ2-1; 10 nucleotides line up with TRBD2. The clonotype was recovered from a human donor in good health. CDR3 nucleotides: TGCGCCAGCAGCCAAGATCCAGCGGGAGGGTCGCGCGATGAGCAGTTCTTC. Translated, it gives CASSQDPAGGSRDEQFF.